This T cell receptor beta chain was found in a study of blood T cell repertoires in COVID-19. Trimming left V 1 base short and J 6 bases short, with 12 bases between. This CDR3 contains 13 residues. The germline gives CDR1 GTSNPN, CDR2 SVGIG (reference sequence). In the source study's methods: Reference gene primer amplification gave nucleated cell count estimates. Assay used: immunoSEQ multiplex PCR; TCRdb lists only in-frame clones, some missing. V, J and clone size are those of that table, while D and trimming were read from the DNA. The sample includes approximately 200,000 clones, about 85% of them seen just once.

The receptor was isolated from a woman aged 30 to 39 who had recovered from COVID-19. The gene calls are TRBV30 and TRBJ1-1, with D unresolved. What was sequenced was PBMCs or T cells enriched from blood (not recorded which). The chain's CDR3 is CAWSARVRPEAFF. The CDR3 region has the DNA TGTGCCTGGAGTGCCCGGGTGAGGCCTGAAGCTTTCTTT.